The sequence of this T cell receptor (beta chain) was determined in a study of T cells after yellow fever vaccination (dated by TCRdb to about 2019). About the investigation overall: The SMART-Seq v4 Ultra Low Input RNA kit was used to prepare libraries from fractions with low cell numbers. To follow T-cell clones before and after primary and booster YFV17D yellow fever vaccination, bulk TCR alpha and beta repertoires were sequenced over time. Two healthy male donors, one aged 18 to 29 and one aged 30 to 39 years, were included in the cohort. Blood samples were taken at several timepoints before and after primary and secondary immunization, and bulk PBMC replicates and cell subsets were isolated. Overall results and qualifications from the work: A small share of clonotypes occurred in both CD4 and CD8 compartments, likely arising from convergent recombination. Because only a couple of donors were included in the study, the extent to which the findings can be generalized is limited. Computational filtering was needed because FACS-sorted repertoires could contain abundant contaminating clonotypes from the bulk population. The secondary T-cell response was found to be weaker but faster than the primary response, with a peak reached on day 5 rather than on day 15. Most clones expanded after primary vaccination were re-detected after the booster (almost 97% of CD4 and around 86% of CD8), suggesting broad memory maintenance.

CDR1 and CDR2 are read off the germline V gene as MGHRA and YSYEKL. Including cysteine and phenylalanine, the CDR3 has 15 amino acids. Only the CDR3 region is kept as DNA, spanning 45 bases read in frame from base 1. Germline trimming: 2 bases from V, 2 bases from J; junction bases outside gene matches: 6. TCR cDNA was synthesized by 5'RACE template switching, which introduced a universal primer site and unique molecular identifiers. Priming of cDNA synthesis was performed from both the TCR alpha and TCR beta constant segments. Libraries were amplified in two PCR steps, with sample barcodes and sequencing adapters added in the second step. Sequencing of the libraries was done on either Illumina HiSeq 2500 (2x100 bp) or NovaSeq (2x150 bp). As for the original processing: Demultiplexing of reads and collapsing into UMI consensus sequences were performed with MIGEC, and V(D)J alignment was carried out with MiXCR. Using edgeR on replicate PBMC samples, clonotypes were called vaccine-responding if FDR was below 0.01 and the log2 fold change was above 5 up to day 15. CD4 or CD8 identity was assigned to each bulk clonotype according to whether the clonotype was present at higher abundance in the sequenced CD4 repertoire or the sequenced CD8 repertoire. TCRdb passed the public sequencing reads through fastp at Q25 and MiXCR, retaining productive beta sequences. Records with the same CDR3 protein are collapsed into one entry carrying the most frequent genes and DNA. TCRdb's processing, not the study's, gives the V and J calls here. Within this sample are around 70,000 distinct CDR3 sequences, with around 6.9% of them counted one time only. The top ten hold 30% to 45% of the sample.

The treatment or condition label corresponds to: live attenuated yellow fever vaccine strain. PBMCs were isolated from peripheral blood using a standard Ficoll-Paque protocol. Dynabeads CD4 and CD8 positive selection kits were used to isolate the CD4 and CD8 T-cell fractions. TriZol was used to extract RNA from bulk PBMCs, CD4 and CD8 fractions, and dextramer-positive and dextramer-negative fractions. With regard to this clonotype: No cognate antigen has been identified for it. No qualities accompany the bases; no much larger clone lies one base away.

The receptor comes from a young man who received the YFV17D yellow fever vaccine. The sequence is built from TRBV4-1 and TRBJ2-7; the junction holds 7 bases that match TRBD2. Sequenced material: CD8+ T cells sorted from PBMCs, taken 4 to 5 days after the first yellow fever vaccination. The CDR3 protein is CASSQLWGGAYEQYF. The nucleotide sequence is TGCGCCAGCAGCCAACTTTGGGGGGGGGCCTACGAGCAGTACTTC.